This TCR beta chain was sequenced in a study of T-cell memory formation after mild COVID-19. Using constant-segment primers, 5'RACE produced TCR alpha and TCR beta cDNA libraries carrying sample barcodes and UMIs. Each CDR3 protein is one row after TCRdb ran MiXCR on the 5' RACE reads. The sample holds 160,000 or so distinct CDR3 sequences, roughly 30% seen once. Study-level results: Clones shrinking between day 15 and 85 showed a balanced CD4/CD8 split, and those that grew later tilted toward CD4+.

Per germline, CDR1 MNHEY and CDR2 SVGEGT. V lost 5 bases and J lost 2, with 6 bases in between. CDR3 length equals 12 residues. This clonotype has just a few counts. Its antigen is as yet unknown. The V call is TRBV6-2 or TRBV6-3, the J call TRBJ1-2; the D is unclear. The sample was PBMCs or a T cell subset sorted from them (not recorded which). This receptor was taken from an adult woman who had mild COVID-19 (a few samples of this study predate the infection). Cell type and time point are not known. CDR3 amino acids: CASSTGNYGYTF. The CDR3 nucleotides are TGTGCCAGCAGTACGGGAAACTATGGCTACACCTTC.